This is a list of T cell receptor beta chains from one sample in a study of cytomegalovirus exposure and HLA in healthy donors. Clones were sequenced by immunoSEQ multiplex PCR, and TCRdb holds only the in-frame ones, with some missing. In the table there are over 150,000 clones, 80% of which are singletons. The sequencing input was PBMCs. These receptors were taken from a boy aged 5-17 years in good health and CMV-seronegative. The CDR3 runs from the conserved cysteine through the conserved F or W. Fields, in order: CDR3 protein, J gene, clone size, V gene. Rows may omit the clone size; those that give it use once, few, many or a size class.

CDR3aa: CASGQGAYEQYF
j_gene: TRBJ2-7
abundance: .
v_gene: TRBV19

CDR3aa: CAISEFGSSGNTIYF
j_gene: TRBJ1-3
abundance: .
v_gene: TRBV10-3

CDR3aa: CASSSMGRTTEAFF
j_gene: TRBJ1-1
abundance: .
v_gene: TRBV6-6

CDR3aa: CASSQGPSGYASFEQYF
j_gene: TRBJ2-7
abundance: .
v_gene: TRBV4-3

CDR3aa: CASSVGLAVYQEGGELFF
j_gene: TRBJ2-2
abundance: once
v_gene: TRBV9

CDR3aa: CSVGWDRSDEQYF
j_gene: .
abundance: once
v_gene: TRBV29-1

CDR3aa: CASSPHGGEQFF
j_gene: TRBJ2-1
abundance: .
v_gene: TRBV5-1

CDR3aa: CSVEDLRQYSSGNTIYF
j_gene: TRBJ1-3
abundance: .
v_gene: TRBV29-1

CDR3aa: CASSLRTGPPGELFF
j_gene: TRBJ2-2
abundance: .
v_gene: TRBV7-9

CDR3aa: CASSPTGSFYGYTF
j_gene: TRBJ1-2
abundance: .
v_gene: TRBV6-5

CDR3aa: CASSSYSAPGSYEQYF
j_gene: TRBJ2-7
abundance: .
v_gene: TRBV5-4